A selection of T cell receptor beta chains follows, all from one sample in a study of shared T cell receptors in the human thymus. Data came from immunoSEQ multiplex PCR; TCRdb stores just in-frame clones and leaves some out. The sample holds about 610,000 clones, around 89% seen once. Separately, the same data were catalogued under a study of human thymus T cells.

What was sequenced was thymocytes. These receptors were taken from a boy less than two years old with a congenital heart defect. The CDR3 runs from the conserved cysteine through the conserved F or W. The order of the fields is clone size, J gene, D gene, V gene, CDR3 DNA, CDR3 protein. The D gene is left open where the match is weak. Clone size is stated in some rows and not others, as once, few, many or a class when expanded.

NA TRBJ1-2 TRBD1 TRBV9 TGTGCCAGCAGCGCCCGGGACAGAGCTAACTATGGCTACACCTTC CASSARDRANYGYTF
NA TRBJ2-7 NA TRBV7-8 TGTGCCAGCAGCTTAAGCTCACTCCCGCTCTACGAGCAGTACTTC CASSLSSLPLYEQYF
NA TRBJ1-4 TRBD1 TRBV30 TGTGCCTGGAGGCTGGGACAGGGGAATGAAAAACTGTTTTTT CAWRLGQGNEKLFF
NA TRBJ2-5 NA TRBV19 TGTGCCAGGCCGGGACAGGGGATTTCTAGCGGGAGGGAGACCCAGTACTTC CARPGQGISSGRETQYF
NA TRBJ2-7 NA TRBV4-3 TGCGCCAGCAGCTCGCGGCGGGTATCCTACGAGCAGTACTTC CASSSRRVSYEQYF
NA TRBJ2-7 NA TRBV7-9 TGTGCCAGCAGCTTTCCCGGGTCTTACCCCTACGAGCAGTACTTC CASSFPGSYPYEQYF
NA TRBJ2-1 TRBD2 TRBV7-2 TGTGCCAGCAGCTTTAACCCAGCGGGAGAACATGAGCAGTTCTTC CASSFNPAGEHEQFF
NA TRBJ2-7 NA TRBV4-3 TGCGCCAGCAGCCAAGAAACGGGGAGGTACGAGCAGTACTTC CASSQETGRYEQYF
NA TRBJ1-2 NA TRBV5-1 TGCGCCAGCAGCTTACAAGGACAGACCTATGGCTACACCTTC CASSLQGQTYGYTF
NA TRBJ2-3 TRBD2 TRBV4-3 TGCGCCAGCAGCCAAGAGGGGGCTAGCGGGGGGGACACAGATACGCAGTATTTT CASSQEGASGGDTDTQYF
NA TRBJ2-5 TRBD2 TRBV4-1 TGCGCCAGCAGCCAAAGTACTAGCGGGAGGGCTGGAGAAGAGACCCAGTACTTC CASSQSTSGRAGEETQYF
few TRBJ1-2 TRBD1 TRBV29-1 TGCAGCGTTGAATGCCCCGACAGGGAAAGTGATGGCTACACCTTC CSVECPDRESDGYTF
NA TRBJ2-1 TRBD1 TRBV11-3 TGTGCCAGCAGCCACATGGGACAGGGGGAGGACAATGAGCAGTTCTTC CASSHMGQGEDNEQFF
NA TRBJ2-3 TRBD2 TRBV6-9 TGTGCCAGCAGTTCCCCGGGTGGCGGGAGGGTGGGAGATACGCAGTATTTT CASSSPGGGRVGDTQYF
NA TRBJ2-1 TRBD2 TRBV5-6 TGTGCCAGCAGCTTAACTCAAACTAGCGGGGGCTACAATGAGCAGTTCTTC CASSLTQTSGGYNEQFF
NA TRBJ2-1 TRBD1 TRBV13 TGTGCCAGCAGCTCCGAACACGGGACAGCCTACAATGAGCAGTTCTTC CASSSEHGTAYNEQFF
NA TRBJ1-2 NA TRBV5-6 TGTGCCAGCAGCTTGGAAGGGGACACGAACTATGGCTACCCCTTC CASSLEGDTNYGYPF
NA TRBJ1-2 TRBD1 TRBV4-3 TGCGCCAGCAGCCAAGATCGTAGGACAGGACCAAGCTACACCTTC CASSQDRRTGPSYTF
NA TRBJ2-7 TRBD1 TRBV7-2 TGTGCCAGCAGCGCCGAACCGACAGGGGTCCCCTCCTACGAGCAGTACTTC CASSAEPTGVPSYEQYF
NA TRBJ2-7 TRBD1 TRBV28 TGTGCCAGCATGGGACAGGGGTTCTCCTACGAGCAGTACTTC CASMGQGFSYEQYF
NA TRBJ1-1 NA TRBV12-5 TGTGCTAGTGGTCAGGGGTCGGGCACTGAAGCTTTCTTT CASGQGSGTEAFF
NA TRBJ2-7 NA TRBV2 TGTGCCAGCCTGGAGAACTACGAGCAGTACTTC CASLENYEQYF
NA TRBJ2-3 NA TRBV15 TGTGCCACCAGAAGGGGCCGGGGCACAGATACGCAGTATTTT CATRRGRGTDTQYF
NA TRBJ2-7 TRBD1 TRBV27 TGTGCCAGTCACACCACAAATCCGGGACAGGGGGAGGACCCGGAGCTCTACGAGCAGTACTTC CASHTTNPGQGEDPELYEQYF
NA TRBJ1-1 NA TRBV6-5 TGTGCCAGCAGCTACTCAGCTTATCGGGAGAACACTGAAGCTTTCTTT CASSYSAYRENTEAFF
once TRBJ1-5 TRBD1 TRBV4-3 TGCGCCAGCAGCCAAGAAATAAGGACAGGCCAGCCCCAGCATTTT CASSQEIRTGQPQHF
NA TRBJ1-5 TRBD1 TRBV7-9 TGTGCCAGCAGCTTAGATCGACAGGGCGATCAGCCCCAGCATTTT CASSLDRQGDQPQHF
NA TRBJ1-6 TRBD1 TRBV4-1 TGCGCCAGCAGCCAAGATACAGGGGGCTTAAATTCACCCCTCCACTTT CASSQDTGGLNSPLHF
NA TRBJ2-5 TRBD2 TRBV5-8 TGTGCCAGCAGCGCCCGAGGGGCGGGAGGGCAAGAGACCCAGTACTTC CASSARGAGGQETQYF
NA TRBJ2-1 NA TRBV30 TGTGCCTGGAGGGTCGGATTAGCGGAGGCCGACAATGAGCAGTTCTTC CAWRVGLAEADNEQFF
once TRBJ2-7 NA TRBV29-1 TGCAGCGTTGTGGTGGAGGACCGATACTCCTACGAGCAGTACTTC CSVVVEDRYSYEQYF
NA TRBJ2-1 TRBD2 TRBV5-1 TGCGCCAGCCCCTCTCCGAAACTAGCGCGTTATGAGCAGTTCTTC CASPSPKLARYEQFF
once TRBJ1-2 TRBD1 TRBV4-2 TGTGCCAGCAGCCGGACAGGGGTGGCTAACTATGGCTACACCTTC CASSRTGVANYGYTF
NA TRBJ2-7 NA TRBV18 TGTGCCAGCTCACCACGTCGGGTGAGCTCCTACGAGCAGTACTTC CASSPRRVSSYEQYF
NA TRBJ2-7 TRBD2 TRBV2 TGTGCCAGCAGGGAGCGGGAGGCTAGGGAGCAGTACTTC CASREREAREQYF
once TRBJ1-5 NA TRBV30 TGTGCCTGGAGTGTTTCGGGTAATCAGCCCCAGCATTTT CAWSVSGNQPQHF
NA TRBJ2-1 TRBD2 TRBV5-4 TGTGCCAGCAGCAATAAACCAGCGGGAGGGCTCGAGGGCGGGAATGAGCAGTTCTTC CASSNKPAGGLEGGNEQFF
few TRBJ2-1 NA TRBV10-3 TGTGCCATCAGTGAGTCGGTAGCGAAGAGCTCCTACAATGAGCAGTTCTTC CAISESVAKSSYNEQFF
NA TRBJ2-7 NA TRBV6-1 TGTGCCAGCAGTGAAGCCACAGGCTTAGCCTACGAGCAGTACTTC CASSEATGLAYEQYF
NA TRBJ2-1 NA TRBV21-1 TGTGCCAGCAGCAAAGTAGCCCCCCGGGATGAGCAGTTCTTC CASSKVAPRDEQFF
NA TRBJ1-2 NA TRBV9 TGTGCCAGCAGCGTAGCCAGGGGTAGGGGCTACACCTTC CASSVARGRGYTF
NA TRBJ2-1 TRBD2 TRBV5-6 TGTGCCAGCAGCCCGGAGCTAGCGGGAAACAATGAGCAGTTCTTC CASSPELAGNNEQFF
NA TRBJ1-1 NA TRBV5-6 TGTGCCAGCACCCTGTCCGATGGGGAGTCGGACACTGAAGCTTTCTTT CASTLSDGESDTEAFF